This T cell receptor beta chain appears in the sequencing data of a study of shared clonotypes between healthy human individuals. Study-wide context: The people who gave samples were a couple of women and a few men aged 18 to 49.

The CDR3 runs 15 residues. V was pared by 3 bases and J by 2 bases, with 11 bases between. Germline CDR1 and CDR2: MNHNS and SASEGT. This clone has only one observation. Its specificity is not known. Every one of the donors was a Caucasian adult that lived in Nashville, Tennessee. TCRdb's copy holds only in-frame clones and misses some; the assay was immunoSEQ multiplex PCR. The sample includes 2,500,000 or so clones, less than 95% of them seen just once. Regarding the study as a whole: Naive CD4 clonotype sharing across a few donors was around 5%. Investigators expected sequencing depth to affect clonotype sharing among donors.

The sequenced sample consisted of naive CD4+ T cells from PBMCs. The subset denotes: CD45RA+ positively selected. The TCR comes from a man younger than 30 in good health. Some clones in this sample may be carry-over from other donors' samples. This chain links TRBV6-1 with TRBJ1-3; tentative D call: TRBD1 (6 bases). The CDR3 loop reads CASSESQGPGNTIYF. CDR3 nucleotides: TGTGCCAGCAGTGAGTCGCAGGGGCCTGGAAACACCATATATTTT.